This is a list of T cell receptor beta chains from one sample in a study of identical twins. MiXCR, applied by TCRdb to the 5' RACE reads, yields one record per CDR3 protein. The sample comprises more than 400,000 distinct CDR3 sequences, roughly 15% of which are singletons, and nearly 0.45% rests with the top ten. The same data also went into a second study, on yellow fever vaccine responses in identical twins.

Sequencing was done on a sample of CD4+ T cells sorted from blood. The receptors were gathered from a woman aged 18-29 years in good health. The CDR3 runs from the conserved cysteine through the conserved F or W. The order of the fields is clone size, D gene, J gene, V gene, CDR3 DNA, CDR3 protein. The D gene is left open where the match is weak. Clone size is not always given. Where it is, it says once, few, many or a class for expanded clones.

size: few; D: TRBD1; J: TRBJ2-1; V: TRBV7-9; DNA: TGTGCCAGCAGCTCCCAAGGGACAGGAAGGGATGAGCAGTTCTTC; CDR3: CASSSQGTGRDEQFF
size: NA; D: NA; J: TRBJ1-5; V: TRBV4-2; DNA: TGTGCCAGCAGCCCCGCCAACCCAGGGAATCAGCCCCAGCATTTT; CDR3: CASSPANPGNQPQHF
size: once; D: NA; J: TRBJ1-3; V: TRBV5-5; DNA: TGTGCCAGCAGCCTGGGCCTGGCCGGAAACACCATATATTTT; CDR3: CASSLGLAGNTIYF
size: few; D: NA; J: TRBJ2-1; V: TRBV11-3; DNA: TGTGCCAGCAGCTTAGAATTGAGTGAGCAGTTCTTC; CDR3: CASSLELSEQFF
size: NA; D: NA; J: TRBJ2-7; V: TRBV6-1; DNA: TGTGCCAGCAGTCCGGGCCCTAGCTCCTACGAGCAGTACTTC; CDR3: CASSPGPSSYEQYF
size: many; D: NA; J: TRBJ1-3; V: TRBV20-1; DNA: TGCAGTGCTCCGACAGAGAACGAAAACACCATATATTTT; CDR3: CSAPTENENTIYF
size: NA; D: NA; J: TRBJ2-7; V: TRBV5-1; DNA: TGCGCCAGCAGCTCGCCCGTATCCTACGAGCAGTACTTC; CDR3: CASSSPVSYEQYF
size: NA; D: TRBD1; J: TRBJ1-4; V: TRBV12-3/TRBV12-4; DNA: TGTGCCAGCAGAAGACAGGGGGTTAATGAAAAACTGTTTTTT; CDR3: CASRRQGVNEKLFF
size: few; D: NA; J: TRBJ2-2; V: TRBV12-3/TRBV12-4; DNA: TGTGCCAGCACCCCACCGACCGGGTCCTGGTATCGAACCGGGGAGCTGTTTTTT; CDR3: CASTPPTGSWYRTGELFF
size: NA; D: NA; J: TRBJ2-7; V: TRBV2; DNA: TGTGCCAGCAGTAAGGGACACGAGCAGTACTTC; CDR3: CASSKGHEQYF
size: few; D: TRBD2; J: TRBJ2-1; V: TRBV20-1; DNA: TGCAGTGCTGGACTAGCGGGGGGGAATGAGCAGTTCTTC; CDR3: CSAGLAGGNEQFF
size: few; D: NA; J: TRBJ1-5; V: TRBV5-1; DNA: TGCGCCAGCAGCCCTGGACACCTTAGCAATCAGCCCCAGCATTTT; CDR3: CASSPGHLSNQPQHF
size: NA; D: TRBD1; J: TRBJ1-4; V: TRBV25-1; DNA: TGTGCCAGCCACAGGGGTGGTGAAAAACTGTTTTTT; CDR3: CASHRGGEKLFF
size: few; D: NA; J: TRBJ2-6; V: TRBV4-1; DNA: TGCGCCAGCAGCCAAGAGGTAGCTGGGGCCAACGTCCTGACTTTC; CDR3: CASSQEVAGANVLTF
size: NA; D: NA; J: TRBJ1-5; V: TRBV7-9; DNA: TGTGCCAGCAGCACACAGGGAAATCAGCCCCAGCATTTT; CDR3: CASSTQGNQPQHF
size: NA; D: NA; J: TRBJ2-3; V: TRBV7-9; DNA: TGTGCCAGCAGCCCCTGGGGGGGACAGACGTACACAGATACGCAGTATTTT; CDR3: CASSPWGGQTYTDTQYF
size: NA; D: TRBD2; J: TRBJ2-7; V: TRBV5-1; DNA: TGCGCCAGCAGCTTGGAGTTCCAGCGGGGCTCCTACGAGCAGTACTTC; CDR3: CASSLEFQRGSYEQYF
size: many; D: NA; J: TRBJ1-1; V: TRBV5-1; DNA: TGCGCCAGCAGCTTGGAGGGAGTGAACACTGAAGCTTTCTTT; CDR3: CASSLEGVNTEAFF
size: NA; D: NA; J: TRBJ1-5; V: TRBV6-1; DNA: TGTGCCATCACTCTAGGCTATAGCAATCAGCCCCAGCATTTT; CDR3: CAITLGYSNQPQHF
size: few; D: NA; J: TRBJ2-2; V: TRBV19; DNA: TGTGCCAGTAGTAAGCTGAACACCGGGGAGCTGTTTTTT; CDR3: CASSKLNTGELFF
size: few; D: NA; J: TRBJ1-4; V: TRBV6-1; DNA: TGTGCCAGCAGTCCTGAGGGCGCCAATGAAAAACTGTTTTTT; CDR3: CASSPEGANEKLFF
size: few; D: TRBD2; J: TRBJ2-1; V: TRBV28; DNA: TGTGCCAGCCGAACGGGGGGAGGCTACAATGAGCAGTTCTTC; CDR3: CASRTGGGYNEQFF
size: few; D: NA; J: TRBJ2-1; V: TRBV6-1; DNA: TGTGCCACCAACCCCGGTGGGGGGAATGAGCAGTTCTTC; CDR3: CATNPGGGNEQFF
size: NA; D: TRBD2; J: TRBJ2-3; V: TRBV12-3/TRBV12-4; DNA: TGTGCCAGTAGAAAGCGGGAGGCGCCCACAGATACGCAGTATTTT; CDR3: CASRKREAPTDTQYF
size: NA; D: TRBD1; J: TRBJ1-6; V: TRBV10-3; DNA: TGTGCCATCAGTGGGGGACAGGGATCATATAATTCACCCCTCCACTTT; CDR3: CAISGGQGSYNSPLHF
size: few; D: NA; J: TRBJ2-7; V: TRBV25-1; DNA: TGTGCCAGCGTACGTGACGGTACCTACGAGCAGTACTTC; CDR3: CASVRDGTYEQYF
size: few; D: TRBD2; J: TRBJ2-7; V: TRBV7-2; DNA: TGTGCCAGCAGCTTTCGATCGGGACTAGCGGCCTCCTACGAGCAGTACTTC; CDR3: CASSFRSGLAASYEQYF
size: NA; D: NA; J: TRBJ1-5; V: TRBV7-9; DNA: TGTGCCAGCAGCTTAGAGGACGGCAATCAGCCCCAGCATTTT; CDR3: CASSLEDGNQPQHF
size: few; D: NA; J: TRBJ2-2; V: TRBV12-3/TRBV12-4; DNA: TGTGCCAGCGCAACCCAACCGCGGGGCGGGGAGCTGTTTTTT; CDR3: CASATQPRGGELFF
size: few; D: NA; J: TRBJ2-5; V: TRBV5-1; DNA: TGCGCCAGCAGCTTGGGTCTCAGCCAAGAGACCCAGTACTTC; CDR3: CASSLGLSQETQYF
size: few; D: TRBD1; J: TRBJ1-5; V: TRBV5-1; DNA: TGCGCCAGCAGCTTGGGACAGGGGGCTTGGGAGCCCCAGCATTTT; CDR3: CASSLGQGAWEPQHF
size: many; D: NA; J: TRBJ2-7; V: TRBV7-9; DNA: TGTGCCAGCAGCTTAACAGACGAGCAGTACTTC; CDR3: CASSLTDEQYF
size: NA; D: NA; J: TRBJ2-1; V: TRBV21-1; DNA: TGTGCCAGCAGCAAAGCGCTGGTGGCTAGCGGGGGGCACTACAATGAGCAGTTCTTC; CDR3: CASSKALVASGGHYNEQFF
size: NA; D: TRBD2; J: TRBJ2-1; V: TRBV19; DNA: TGTGCCAGTAGTGCTTTCGGACTAGCTTCGGTTGATGAGCAGTTCTTC; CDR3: CASSAFGLASVDEQFF
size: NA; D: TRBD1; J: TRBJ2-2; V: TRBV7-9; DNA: TGTGCCAGCAGTAGGGGGACAGGGAACACCGGGGAGCTGTTTTTT; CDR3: CASSRGTGNTGELFF
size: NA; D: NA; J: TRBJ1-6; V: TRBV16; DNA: TGTGCCAGCAGCCAATTTGAGGGACTTAATTCACCCCTCCACTTT; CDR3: CASSQFEGLNSPLHF
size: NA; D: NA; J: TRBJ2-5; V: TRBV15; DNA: TGTGCCACCAGCACCGACAGGTGGTACCAAGAGACCCAGTACTTC; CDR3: CATSTDRWYQETQYF
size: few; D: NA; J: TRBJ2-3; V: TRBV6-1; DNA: TGTGCCAGCAGTAAACAGGGTATGCGCACAGATACGCAGTATTTT; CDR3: CASSKQGMRTDTQYF
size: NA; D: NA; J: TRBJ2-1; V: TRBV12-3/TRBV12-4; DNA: TGTGCCAGCACCCTCGTTGGAGTTAGGGTTTACAATGAGCAGTTCTTC; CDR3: CASTLVGVRVYNEQFF
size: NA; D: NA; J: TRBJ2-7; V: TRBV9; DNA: TGTGCCAGCAGCGCCGGGACCGCCCGTTCCGAGCAGTACTTC; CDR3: CASSAGTARSEQYF
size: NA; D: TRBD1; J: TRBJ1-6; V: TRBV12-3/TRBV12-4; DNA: TGTGCCAGCAGTGGAGGGACAGTAAGGGGATCCTATAATTCACCCCTCCACTTT; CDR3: CASSGGTVRGSYNSPLHF
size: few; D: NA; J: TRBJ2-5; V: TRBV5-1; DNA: TGCGCCAGCAGCTTTCCTGAGGAGACCCAGTACTTC; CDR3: CASSFPEETQYF
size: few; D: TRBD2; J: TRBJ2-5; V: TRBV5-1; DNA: TGCGCCAGCAGCTCGGCCGGGACTAGCGGGGAGACCCAGTACTTC; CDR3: CASSSAGTSGETQYF
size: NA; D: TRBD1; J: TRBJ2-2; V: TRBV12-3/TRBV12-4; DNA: TGTGCCAGCAGTGAGGACAGGGTGACGAACACCGGGGAGCTGTTTTTT; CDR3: CASSEDRVTNTGELFF
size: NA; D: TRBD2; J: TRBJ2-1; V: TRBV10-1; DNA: TGCGCCAGCAGTGGGTCTAGCGGATCATGGAGCTCCTACAATGAGCAGTTCTTC; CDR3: CASSGSSGSWSSYNEQFF
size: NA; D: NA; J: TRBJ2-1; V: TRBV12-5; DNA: TGTGCTAGTGGCCCGGAGCTCAATGAGCAGTTCTTC; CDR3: CASGPELNEQFF
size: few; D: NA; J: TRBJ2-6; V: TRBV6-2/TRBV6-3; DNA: TGTGCCAGCAGTTACCATCAGGGGCCTGGGGCCAACGTCCTGACTTTC; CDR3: CASSYHQGPGANVLTF
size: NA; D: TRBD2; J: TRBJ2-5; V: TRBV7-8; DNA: TGTGCCAGCAGCATTTACCCCATCCGGGCGGGAGAAGAGACCCAGTACTTC; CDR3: CASSIYPIRAGEETQYF